The T cell receptor (beta chain) described here comes from a study of radiotherapy plus CTLA-4 blockade in lung cancer. The CDR3 contains 15 residues. Per the germline V gene, CDR1 is ENHRY and CDR2 is SYGVKD. The J segment lost 7 bases and the V segment lost 2 bases, leaving 7 bases of the junction unmatched. Assay used: immunoSEQ multiplex PCR; TCRdb lists only in-frame clones, some missing. This sample has some 48,000 clones, with 65% to 90% found just once. The sequence was obtained from a human donor with non-small cell lung cancer that progressed on radiotherapy plus ipilimumab. Some clones in this sample may be carry-over from other donors' samples. The J gene is TRBJ1-1, the V gene TRBV10-3, with 10 bases that match TRBD1. The sequenced sample was peripheral blood, obtained from a patient treated with radiotherapy plus ipilimumab. The CDR3 loop reads CAISEGADRGNEAFF. The CDR3 DNA sequence: TGTGCCATCAGTGAGGGTGCGGACAGGGGGAATGAAGCTTTCTTT.